The following is a T cell receptor beta chain sequence with its context. What it binds is unknown. The source of the sample is a study of shared clonotypes between healthy human individuals. Overall study results and limits: Estimated richness was generally greater in naive than memory subsets. In this cohort, only blood was sampled, and tissue repertoires likely differ.

CDR3 length: 15 residues. Germline lookup yields CDR1 SEHNR and CDR2 FQNEAQ (reference sequence). V lost 10 bases, J lost 0 bases, and 17 bases lay in between. Repertoires were generated with immunoSEQ multiplex PCR, while TCRdb's copy carries only in-frame clones and drops some. The sample includes 2 million to 2.5 million clones, over 90% of them seen just once. This TCR derives from a young man in good health. Some clones in this sample may be carry-over from other donors' samples. Sequences were obtained from naive CD4+ T cells from PBMCs. Stated subset: CD45RA+ positively selected. The chain links TRBV7-9 to TRBJ2-3; D is possibly TRBD2 (6 bases). CDR3 nucleotide sequence: TGTGCCATCTCGACCTCTAGCGTTAGCACAGATACGCAGTATTTT. Translated, it gives CAISTSSVSTDTQYF.